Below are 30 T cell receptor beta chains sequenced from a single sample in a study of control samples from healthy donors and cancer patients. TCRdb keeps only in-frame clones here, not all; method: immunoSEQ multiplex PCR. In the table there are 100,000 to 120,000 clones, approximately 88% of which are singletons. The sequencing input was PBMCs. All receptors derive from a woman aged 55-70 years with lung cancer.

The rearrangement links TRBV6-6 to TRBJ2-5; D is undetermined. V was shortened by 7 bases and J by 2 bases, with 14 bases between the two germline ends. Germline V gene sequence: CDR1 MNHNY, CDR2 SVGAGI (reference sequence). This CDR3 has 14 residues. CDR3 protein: CASTTSELQETQYF. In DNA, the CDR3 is TGTGCCAGCACGACTTCCGAGCTTCAAGAGACCCAGTACTTC.

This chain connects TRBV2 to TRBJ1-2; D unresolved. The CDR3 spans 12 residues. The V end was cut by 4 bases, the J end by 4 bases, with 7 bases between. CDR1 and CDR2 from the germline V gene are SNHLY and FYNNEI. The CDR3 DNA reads TGTGCCAGCAGTGGTACAGCCTATGGCTACACCTTC. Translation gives CASSGTAYGYTF.

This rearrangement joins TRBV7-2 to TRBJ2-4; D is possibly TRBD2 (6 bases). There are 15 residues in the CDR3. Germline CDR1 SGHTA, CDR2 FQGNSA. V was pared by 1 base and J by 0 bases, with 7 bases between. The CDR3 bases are TGTGCCAGCAGCTTAGTGGGGGGAGCCAAAAACATTCAGTACTTC. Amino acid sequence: CASSLVGGAKNIQYF.

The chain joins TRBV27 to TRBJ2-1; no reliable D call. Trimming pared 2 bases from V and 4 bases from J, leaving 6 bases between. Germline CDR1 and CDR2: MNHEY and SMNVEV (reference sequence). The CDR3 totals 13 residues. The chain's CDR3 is CASSLDFYNEQFF. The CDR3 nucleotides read TGTGCCAGCAGTTTAGACTTTTACAATGAGCAGTTCTTC.

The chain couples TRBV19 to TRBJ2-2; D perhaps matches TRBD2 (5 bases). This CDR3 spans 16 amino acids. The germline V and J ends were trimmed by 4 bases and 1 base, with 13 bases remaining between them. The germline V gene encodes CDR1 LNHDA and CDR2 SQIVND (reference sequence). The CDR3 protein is CASSNRLSGNTGELFF. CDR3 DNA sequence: TGTGCCAGTAGTAATCGACTAAGCGGGAACACCGGGGAGCTGTTTTTT.

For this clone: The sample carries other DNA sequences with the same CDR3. The chain's CDR3 is CASSPETGYGYTF. The CDR3 bases are TGTGCCAGCAGCCCCGAGACAGGATATGGCTACACCTTC. The chain carries TRBV5-4 and TRBJ1-2; tentatively, D is TRBD1 (6 bases). V was cut by 4 bases and J by 5 bases, with 12 bases left in between. Germline CDR1 and CDR2: SGHNT and YYREEE (reference sequence). The CDR3 runs to 13 residues. The entire variable domain, with the rest obtained from reference TRBV5-4 and TRBJ1-2, is as follows: ETGVTQSPTHLIKTRGQQVTLRCSSQSGHNTVSWYQQALGQGPQFIFQYYREEENGRGNFPPRFSGLQFPNYSSELNVNALELDDSALYLCASSPETGYGYTFGSGTRLTVV.

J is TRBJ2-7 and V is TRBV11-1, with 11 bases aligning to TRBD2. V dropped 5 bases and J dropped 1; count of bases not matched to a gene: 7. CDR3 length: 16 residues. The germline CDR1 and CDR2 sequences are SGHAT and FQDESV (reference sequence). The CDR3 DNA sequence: TGTGCCAGCAGCCCCCTGACTAGCGGGATTTCCTACGAGCAGTACTTC. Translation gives CASSPLTSGISYEQYF.

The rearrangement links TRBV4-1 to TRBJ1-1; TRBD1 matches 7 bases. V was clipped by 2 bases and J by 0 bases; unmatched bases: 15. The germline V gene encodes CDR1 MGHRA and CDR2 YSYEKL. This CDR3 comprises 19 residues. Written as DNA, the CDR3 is TGCGCCAGCAGCCAAACCTTAACAGGGGAATTTGGTCTGAACACTGAAGCTTTCTTT. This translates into CASSQTLTGEFGLNTEAFF.

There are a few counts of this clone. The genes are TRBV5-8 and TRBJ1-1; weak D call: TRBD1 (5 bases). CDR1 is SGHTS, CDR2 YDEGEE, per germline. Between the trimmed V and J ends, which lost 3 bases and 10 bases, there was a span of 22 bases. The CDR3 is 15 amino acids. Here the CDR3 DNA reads TGTGCCAGCAGCTCGAACGGCGGGCTAACAAGGGGAGCTTTCTTT. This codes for CASSSNGGLTRGAFF. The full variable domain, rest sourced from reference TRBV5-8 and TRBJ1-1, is EAGVTQSPTHLIKTRGQQATLRCSPISGHTSVYWYQQALGLGLQFLLWYDEGEERNRGNFPPRFSGRQFPNYSSELNVNALELEDSALYLCASSSNGGLTRGAFFGQGTRLTVV.

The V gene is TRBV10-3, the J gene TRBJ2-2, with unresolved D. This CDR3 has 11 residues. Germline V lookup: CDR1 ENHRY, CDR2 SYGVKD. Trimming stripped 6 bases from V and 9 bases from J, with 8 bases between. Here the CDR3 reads CAIREERELFF. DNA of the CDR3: TGTGCCATCAGGGAAGAAAGGGAGCTGTTTTTT.

CDR3 in amino acids: CASRAKGAGGGDTQYF. The CDR3 DNA reads as TGTGCCAGCAGGGCCAAGGGAGCGGGGGGTGGAGATACGCAGTATTTT. This chain connects TRBV5-4 to TRBJ2-3, with 9 bases aligning to TRBD2. The CDR3 length is 16 residues. V gave up 5 bases and J gave up 5 bases; unmatched junction bases: 12. In germline, CDR1 is SGHNT, CDR2 YYREEE (reference sequence).

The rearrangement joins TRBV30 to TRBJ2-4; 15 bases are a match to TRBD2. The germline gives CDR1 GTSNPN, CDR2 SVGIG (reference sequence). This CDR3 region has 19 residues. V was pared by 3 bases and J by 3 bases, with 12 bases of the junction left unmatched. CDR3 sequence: CAWSALGLAGGPVKNIQYF. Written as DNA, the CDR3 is TGTGCCTGGAGCGCACTCGGACTAGCGGGAGGGCCGGTCAAAAACATTCAGTACTTC.

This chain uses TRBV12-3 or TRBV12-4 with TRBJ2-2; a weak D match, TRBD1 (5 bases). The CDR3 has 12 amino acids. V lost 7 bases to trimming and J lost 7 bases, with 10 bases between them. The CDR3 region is CASIRGGGELFF. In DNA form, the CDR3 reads TGTGCCAGCATTAGGGGTGGCGGGGAGCTGTTTTTT.

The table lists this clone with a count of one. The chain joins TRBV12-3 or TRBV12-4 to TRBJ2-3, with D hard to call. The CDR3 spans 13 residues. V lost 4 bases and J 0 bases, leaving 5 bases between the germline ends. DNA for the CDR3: TGTGCCAGCAGTTGGTACAGCACAGATACGCAGTATTTT. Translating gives CASSWYSTDTQYF.

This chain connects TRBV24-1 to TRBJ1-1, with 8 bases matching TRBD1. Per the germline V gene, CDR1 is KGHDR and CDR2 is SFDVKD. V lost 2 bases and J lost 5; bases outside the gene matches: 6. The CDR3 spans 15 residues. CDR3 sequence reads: CATSDSRQGATEAFF. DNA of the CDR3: TGTGCCACCAGTGATTCTAGGCAGGGGGCGACTGAAGCTTTCTTT.

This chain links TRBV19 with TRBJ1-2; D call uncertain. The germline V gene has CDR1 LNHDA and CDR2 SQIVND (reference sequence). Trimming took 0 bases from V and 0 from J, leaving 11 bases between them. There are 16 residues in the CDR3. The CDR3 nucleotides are TGTGCCAGTAGTATAGATACCGGTTTGGCTAACTATGGCTACACCTTC. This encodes CASSIDTGLANYGYTF.

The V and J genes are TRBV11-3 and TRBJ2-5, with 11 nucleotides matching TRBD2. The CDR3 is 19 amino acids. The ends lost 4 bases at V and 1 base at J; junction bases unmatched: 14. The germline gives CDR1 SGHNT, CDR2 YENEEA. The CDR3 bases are TGTGCCAGCAGCTCCCGTAGCGGGAGGGCCCTGAACAGCCAAGAGACCCAGTACTTC. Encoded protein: CASSSRSGRALNSQETQYF.

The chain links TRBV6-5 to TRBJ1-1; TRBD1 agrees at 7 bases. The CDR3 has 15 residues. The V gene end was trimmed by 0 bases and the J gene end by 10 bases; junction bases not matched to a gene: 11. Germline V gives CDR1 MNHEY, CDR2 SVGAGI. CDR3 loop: CASSYSDRVPSSAFF. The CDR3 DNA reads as TGTGCCAGCAGTTACTCCGACAGGGTGCCATCGTCAGCTTTCTTT.

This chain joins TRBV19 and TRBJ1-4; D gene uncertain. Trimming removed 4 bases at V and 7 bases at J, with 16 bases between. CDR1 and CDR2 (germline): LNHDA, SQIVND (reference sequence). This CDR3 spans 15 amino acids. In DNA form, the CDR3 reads TGTGCCAGTAGTAGGAACACCAAGGTTGGTGAAAAACTGTTTTTT. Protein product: CASSRNTKVGEKLFF. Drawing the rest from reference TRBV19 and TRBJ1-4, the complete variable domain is DGGITQSPKYLFRKEGQNVTLSCEQNLNHDAMYWYRQDPGQGLRLIYYSQIVNDFQKGDIAEGYSVSREKKESFPLTVTSAQKNPTAFYLCASSRNTKVGEKLFFGSGTQLSVL.

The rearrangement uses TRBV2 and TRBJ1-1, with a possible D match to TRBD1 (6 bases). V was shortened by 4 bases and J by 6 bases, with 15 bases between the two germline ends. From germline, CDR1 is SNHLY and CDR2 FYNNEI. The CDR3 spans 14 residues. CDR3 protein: CASSAGGAGSEAFF. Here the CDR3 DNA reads TGTGCCAGCAGTGCCGGGGGGGCGGGCTCTGAAGCTTTCTTT.

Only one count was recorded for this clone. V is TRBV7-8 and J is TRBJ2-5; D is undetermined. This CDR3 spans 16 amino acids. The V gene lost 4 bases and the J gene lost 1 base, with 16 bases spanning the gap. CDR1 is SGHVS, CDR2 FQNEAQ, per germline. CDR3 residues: CASSYPGSPSQETQYF. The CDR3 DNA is TGTGCCAGCAGCTATCCCGGTTCCCCATCCCAAGAGACCCAGTACTTC.

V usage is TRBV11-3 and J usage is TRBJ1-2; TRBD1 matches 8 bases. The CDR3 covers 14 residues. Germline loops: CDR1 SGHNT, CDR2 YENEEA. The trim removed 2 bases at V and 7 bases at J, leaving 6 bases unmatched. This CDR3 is CASSLRTGRGGYTF. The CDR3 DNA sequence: TGTGCCAGCAGCTTACGGACAGGGCGGGGTGGCTACACCTTC.

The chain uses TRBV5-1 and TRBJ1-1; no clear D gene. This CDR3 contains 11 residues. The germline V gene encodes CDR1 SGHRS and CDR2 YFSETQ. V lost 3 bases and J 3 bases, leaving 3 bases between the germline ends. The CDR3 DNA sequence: TGCGCCAGCAGCTCAGACACTGAAGCTTTCTTT. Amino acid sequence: CASSSDTEAFF.

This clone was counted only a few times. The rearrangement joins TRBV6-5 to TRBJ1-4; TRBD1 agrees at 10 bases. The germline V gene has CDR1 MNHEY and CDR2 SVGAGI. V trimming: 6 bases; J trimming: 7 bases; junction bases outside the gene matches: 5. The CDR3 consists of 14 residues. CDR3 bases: TGTGCCAGCAGACCGACAGGGGGCCGTGAAAAACTGTTTTTT. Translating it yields CASRPTGGREKLFF.

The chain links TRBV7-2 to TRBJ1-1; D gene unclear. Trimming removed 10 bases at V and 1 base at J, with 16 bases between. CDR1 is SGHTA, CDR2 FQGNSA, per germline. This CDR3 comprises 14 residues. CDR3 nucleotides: TGTGCCACGGGAGGACGGGCGCGGAACACTGAAGCTTTCTTT. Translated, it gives CATGGRARNTEAFF.

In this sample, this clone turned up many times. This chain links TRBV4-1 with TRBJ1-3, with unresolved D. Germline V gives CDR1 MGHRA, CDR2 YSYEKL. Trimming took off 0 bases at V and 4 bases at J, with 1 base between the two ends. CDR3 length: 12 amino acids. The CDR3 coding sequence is TGCGCCAGCAGCCAAGAAGGAAACACCATATATTTT. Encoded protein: CASSQEGNTIYF.

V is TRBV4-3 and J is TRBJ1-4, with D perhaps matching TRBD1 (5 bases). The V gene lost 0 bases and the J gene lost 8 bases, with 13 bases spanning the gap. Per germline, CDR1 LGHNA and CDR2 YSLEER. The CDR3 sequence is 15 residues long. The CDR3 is CASSQENYKGEKLFF. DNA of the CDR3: TGCGCCAGCAGCCAAGAAAACTACAAGGGGGAAAAACTGTTTTTT.

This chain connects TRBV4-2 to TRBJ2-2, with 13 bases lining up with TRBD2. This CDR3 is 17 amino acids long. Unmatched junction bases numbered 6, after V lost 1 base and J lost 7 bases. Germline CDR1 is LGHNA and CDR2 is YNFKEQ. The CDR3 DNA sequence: TGTGCCAGCAGCCAAGGGGGACTAGCGGGGTTGGACGGGGAGCTGTTTTTT. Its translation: CASSQGGLAGLDGELFF.

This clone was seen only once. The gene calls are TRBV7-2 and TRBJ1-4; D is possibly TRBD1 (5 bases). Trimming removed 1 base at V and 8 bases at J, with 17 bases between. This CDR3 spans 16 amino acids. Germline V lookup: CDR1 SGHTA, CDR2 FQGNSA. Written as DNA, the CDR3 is TGTGCCAGCAGCTTAGGCTTGCAGGGACGGAACGAAAAACTGTTTTTT. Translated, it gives CASSLGLQGRNEKLFF.

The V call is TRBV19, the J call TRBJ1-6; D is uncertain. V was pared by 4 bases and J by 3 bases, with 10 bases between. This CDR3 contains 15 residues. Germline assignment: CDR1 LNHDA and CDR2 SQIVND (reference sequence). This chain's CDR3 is CASSTSGFYNSPLHF. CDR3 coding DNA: TGTGCCAGTAGTACTTCCGGGTTCTATAATTCACCCCTCCACTTT. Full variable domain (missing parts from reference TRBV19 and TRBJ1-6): DGGITQSPKYLFRKEGQNVTLSCEQNLNHDAMYWYRQDPGQGLRLIYYSQIVNDFQKGDIAEGYSVSREKKESFPLTVTSAQKNPTAFYLCASSTSGFYNSPLHFGNGTRLTVT.